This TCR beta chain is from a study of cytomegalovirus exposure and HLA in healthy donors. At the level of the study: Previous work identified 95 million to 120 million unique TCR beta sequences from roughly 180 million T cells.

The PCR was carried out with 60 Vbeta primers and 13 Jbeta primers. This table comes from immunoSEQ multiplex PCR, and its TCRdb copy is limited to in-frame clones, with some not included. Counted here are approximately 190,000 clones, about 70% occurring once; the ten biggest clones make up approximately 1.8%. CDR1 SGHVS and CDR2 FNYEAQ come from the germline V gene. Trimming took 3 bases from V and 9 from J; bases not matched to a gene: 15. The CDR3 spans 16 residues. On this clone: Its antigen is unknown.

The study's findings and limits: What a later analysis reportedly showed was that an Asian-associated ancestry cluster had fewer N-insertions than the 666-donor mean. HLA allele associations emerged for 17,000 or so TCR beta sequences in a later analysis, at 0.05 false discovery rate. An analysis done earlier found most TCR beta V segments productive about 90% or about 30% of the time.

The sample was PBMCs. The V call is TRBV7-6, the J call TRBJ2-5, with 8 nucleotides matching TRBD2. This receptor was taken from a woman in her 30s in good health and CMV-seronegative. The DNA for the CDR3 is TGTGCCAGCAGCTTGCCGACTAGCGAGGGGGGTGAGGCCCAGTACTTC. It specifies CASSLPTSEGGEAQYF.